This T cell receptor (beta chain) stems from a study of blood T cell repertoires in COVID-19. Overall study: Spain, Italy and the United States supplied samples that represented acute and convalescent COVID-19. In each case, the material was cDNA or gDNA derived from T cells, B-cell-depleted T cells, or PBMCs.

In the study's own analysis: Reference gene primer amplification gave estimated nucleated cell counts. This table comes from immunoSEQ multiplex PCR, and its TCRdb copy is limited to in-frame clones, with some not included. The D gene and trimming were derived from the DNA, and the V and J assignments and clone size from that table. This table holds 95,000 to 100,000 clones, around 92% found once. V lost 0 bases and J lost 4; bases outside the gene matches: 14. Germline loops: CDR1 SGDLS, CDR2 YYNGEE. CDR3 length: 18 amino acids. Sequenced sample: peripheral blood. J is TRBJ2-7 and V is TRBV9, with 9 bases lining up with TRBD2. The receptor comes from a man aged 50 or older with active COVID-19. The CDR3 region is CASSVAPTSGFNPYEQYF. In DNA form, the CDR3 reads TGTGCCAGCAGCGTAGCCCCGACTAGCGGCTTTAACCCATACGAGCAGTACTTC.